Here is one T cell receptor (beta chain) with its context. Per the germline V gene, CDR1 is LNHDA and CDR2 is SQIVND (reference sequence). V shed 7 bases and J 5 bases; nucleotides not matched to a gene: 6. The length of the CDR3 is 14 residues. This specimen belongs to a study of T cell responses to AZD1222 COVID-19 vaccine. This table comes from immunoSEQ multiplex PCR, and its TCRdb copy is limited to in-frame clones, with some not included. The repertoire includes some 110,000 clones, 80% to 90% of them detected once, and 3.9% sits in the top ten. This material consisted of peripheral blood, taken on day 0 of MenACWY control vaccination. V is TRBV19 and J is TRBJ1-5, with 9 bases aligning to TRBD1. The TCR comes from an adult in good health. The DNA of the CDR3 is TGTGCCAGTACCCCGGACAGGGGTTATCAGCCCCAGCATTTT. Translated: CASTPDRGYQPQHF.